This passage covers 19 T cell receptor beta chains from one sample sequenced in a study of CD8 T cells in ankylosing spondylitis. TCRdb re-analysed the 5' RACE reads in MiXCR, keeping a single row per CDR3 protein. The data hold under 150,000 distinct CDR3 sequences, with approximately 14% observed a single time. The sample comprised blood, either unsorted or a sorted T cell fraction (not recorded which). The receptors come from a female donor with ankylosing spondylitis or in good health (not recorded which).

This clonotype was counted at least ten times. The CDR3 loop reads CSARDPGGSTYEQYF. The CDR3 nucleotides read TGCAGTGCTAGAGATCCGGGGGGTTCCACCTACGAGCAGTACTTC. J is TRBJ2-7 and V is TRBV20-1; 7 bases fit TRBD2. CDR1 and CDR2 from the germline V gene are DFQATT and SNEGSKA (reference sequence). The CDR3 runs 15 residues. V was clipped by 0 bases and J by 2 bases; unmatched bases: 7.

This clonotype was picked up many times. The chain has TRBV7-9 and TRBJ2-3; no clear D gene. CDR3 length: 12 residues. V lost 1 base and J 4 bases, leaving 3 bases between the germline ends. Looked up from germline, CDR1 is SEHNR and CDR2 is FQNEAQ (reference sequence). This CDR3 is CASSLVSDTQYF. The CDR3 nucleotides read TGTGCCAGCAGCTTAGTGTCAGATACGCAGTATTTT.

Only a few counts were recorded for this clonotype. This rearrangement joins TRBV7-2 to TRBJ2-3; D is unclear. The CDR3 has 14 residues. Per germline, CDR1 SGHTA and CDR2 FQGNSA. With 7 bases removed from V and 2 bases from J, the gap between germline ends came to 13 bases. This CDR3 is CASIPTRPTDTQYF. Written as DNA, the CDR3 is TGTGCCAGCATCCCGACGCGTCCCACAGATACGCAGTATTTT.

Judged by abundance, this clonotype is medium-sized. The chain has TRBV5-6 and TRBJ1-1, with a tentative D call TRBD1 (5 bases). Germline-derived CDR1 and CDR2 are SGHDT and YYEEEE. The germline V and J ends were trimmed by 3 bases and 0 bases, with 9 bases remaining between them. The CDR3 runs to 14 residues. CDR3 loop: CASSWGSLNTEAFF. DNA of the CDR3: TGTGCCAGCAGCTGGGGCAGTTTGAACACTGAAGCTTTCTTT.

J is TRBJ2-3 and V is TRBV20-1; D remains unclear. The CDR3 spans 14 residues. Germline lookup yields CDR1 DFQATT and CDR2 SNEGSKA (reference sequence). Trimming stripped 0 bases from V and 1 base from J, with 8 bases between. The CDR3 coding sequence is TGCAGTGCTAGAGAGCGAAAGGGCACAGATACGCAGTATTTT. Translation: CSARERKGTDTQYF.

Comments on this clonotype: One end of the junction varies from germline; a read error may be responsible. The rearrangement uses TRBV12-3 or TRBV12-4 and TRBJ2-7; D remains unclear. The CDR3 has 11 residues. In DNA form, the CDR3 reads TGTGCCAGCAGTTACTCCCACGAGCAGTACTTC. Amino acids: CASSYSHEQYF.

The chain combines TRBV12-3 or TRBV12-4 with TRBJ2-7; 10 bases fit TRBD1. V lost 4 bases to trimming and J lost 3 bases; unmatched junction nucleotides: 6. The CDR3 spans 15 residues. The DNA for the CDR3 is TGTGCCAGCAGTTCCAATTGGGACAGGGGCTACGAGCAGTACTTC. Translated: CASSSNWDRGYEQYF.

Remarks on this clonotype: This may be a read error, as it is one base from a much larger clone. This sequence joins TRBV20-1 and TRBJ1-2; D possibly corresponds to TRBD1 (5 bases). V gave up 2 bases and J gave up 1 base, with 23 bases separating them. The CDR3 consists of 18 residues. Germline loops: CDR1 DFQATT, CDR2 SNEGSKA (reference sequence). CDR3 sequence (DNA): TGCAGTGCTAGAAGACCTAGGGGACCGTTTGGCCTTAACTATGGCTACACCTTC. This gives the protein CSARRPRGPFGLNYGYTF.

This clonotype showed up many times. This chain joins TRBV5-1 and TRBJ1-1; 8 bases agree with TRBD1. With V trimmed by 4 bases and J by 1 base, 3 bases remained unmatched. Germline CDR1 SGHRS, CDR2 YFSETQ. The CDR3 totals 14 residues. CDR3 amino acids: CASSPQGGNTEAFF. DNA of the CDR3: TGCGCCAGCAGCCCACAGGGGGGGAACACTGAAGCTTTCTTT.

The rearrangement links TRBV19 to TRBJ2-4; 14 nucleotides line up with TRBD2. The CDR3 is 16 amino acids. V trimming: 4 bases; J trimming: 4 bases; junction bases outside the gene matches: 3. The germline gives CDR1 LNHDA, CDR2 SQIVND (reference sequence). CDR3 protein: CASSTRTSGGKNIQYF. The CDR3 region has the DNA TGTGCCAGTAGTACCCGGACTAGCGGGGGGAAAAACATTCAGTACTTC.

This clonotype occurred once. Compared with germline, one end of the junction differs, possibly owing to a read error. The V call is TRBV7-7, the J call TRBJ2-1; 9 bases are a match to TRBD2. This CDR3 contains 15 residues. CDR1 and CDR2 from the germline V gene are SSHAT and FNYEAQ (reference sequence). The CDR3 nucleotides are TGTGCTAGCAGCGCCGGACTAGCGAGCTACAATGAGCAGTTCTTC. Translated, it gives CASSAGLASYNEQFF.

In this sample, this clonotype turned up a few times. The chain links TRBV18 to TRBJ2-2; D is tentatively TRBD1 or TRBD2 (5 bases each). Trimming removed 3 bases at V and 5 bases at J, with 13 bases between. Germline CDR1 is KGHSH and CDR2 is LQKENI. This CDR3 has 15 residues. The CDR3 loop reads CASSPGPNPTGELFF. The DNA of the CDR3 is TGTGCCAGCTCACCGGGACCCAATCCTACCGGGGAGCTGTTTTTT.

This clonotype was seen more than once but under ten times. The chain has TRBV7-3 and TRBJ2-1, with a weak D call TRBD1 (6 bases). The CDR3 sequence is 16 residues long. Between the trimmed V and J ends, which lost 1 base and 1 base, there was a span of 11 bases. Germline V gene data show CDR1 as SGHTA and CDR2 as FQGTGA. The CDR3, as DNA: TGTGCCAGCAGCTTAAAGGTCAGGGGATCCTACAATGAGCAGTTCTTC. It translates to CASSLKVRGSYNEQFF. Supplemented by reference TRBV7-3 and TRBJ2-1, the full variable domain reads GAGVSQTPSNKVTEKGKYVELRCDPISGHTALYWYRQSLGQGPEFLIYFQGTGAADDSGLPNDRFFAVRPEGSVSTLKIQRTERGDSAVYLCASSLKVRGSYNEQFFGPGTRLTVL.

This clonotype was seen a handful of times. This chain uses TRBV29-1 with TRBJ1-5; the D is unclear. The germline V and J ends were trimmed by 6 bases and 6 bases, with 15 bases remaining between them. Germline V lookup: CDR1 SQVTM, CDR2 ANQGSEA. The CDR3 totals 13 residues. Written as DNA, the CDR3 is TGCAGCGTACCCGGCGGACCAGGTCAGCCCCAGCATTTT. This sequence encodes CSVPGGPGQPQHF.

This clonotype was seen repeatedly, ten times or more. The DNA for the CDR3 is TGCGCCAGCAGTACAGGGGTCAACACCGGGGAGCTGTTTTTT. This gives the protein CASSTGVNTGELFF. The chain is built from TRBV5-1 and TRBJ2-2; 7 bases fit TRBD1. The CDR3 totals 14 residues. J gave up 2 bases and V 5 bases, and 3 bases lay outside the gene matches. Germline V CDR1 and CDR2: SGHRS, YFSETQ. The full variable domain, in which reference TRBV5-1 and TRBJ2-2 provide the parts outside the CDR3, is KAGVTQTPRYLIKTRGQQVTLSCSPISGHRSVSWYQQTPGQGLQFLFEYFSETQRNKGNFPGRFSGRQFSNSRSEMNVSTLELGDSALYLCASSTGVNTGELFFGEGSRLTVL.

This clonotype has just a few counts. The rearrangement joins TRBV7-2 to TRBJ2-1; the D gene could be TRBD1 or TRBD2 (5 bases each). Germline lookup yields CDR1 SGHTA and CDR2 FQGNSA. This CDR3 contains 17 residues. The V gene lost 1 base and the J gene lost 10 bases, with 23 bases spanning the gap. CDR3 nucleotides: TGTGCCAGCAGCTTAGTAGGCGTAACAGGAGGCCGGGGCGAGCAGTTCTTC. Translation: CASSLVGVTGGRGEQFF.

The chain joins TRBV5-1 to TRBJ1-1, with a possible D match to TRBD1 (5 bases). CDR1 is SGHRS and CDR2 is YFSETQ in the germline V gene. The CDR3 loop spans 15 amino acids. V dropped 1 base and J dropped 4 bases, with 14 bases sitting between them. CDR3: CASSLFWGSGTEAFF. The CDR3 DNA follows: TGCGCCAGCAGCTTGTTTTGGGGCTCCGGCACTGAAGCTTTCTTT.

The chain has TRBV11-1 and TRBJ2-1; 11 nucleotides match TRBD2. Germline V CDR1 and CDR2: SGHAT, FQDESV (reference sequence). Unmatched junction bases numbered 12, after V lost 0 bases and J lost 8 bases. The CDR3 spans 18 residues. CDR3 DNA sequence: TGTGCCAGCAGCTTAGCCCCTAAGACTAGCGGGATACGGCATGAGCAGTTCTTC. Its protein is CASSLAPKTSGIRHEQFF.

As concerns this clonotype: A much larger clone lies a single base off, so this may be a read error. V gene TRBV12-3 or TRBV12-4 combines with J gene TRBJ1-1, with a possible D match to TRBD1 (6 bases). This CDR3 comprises 13 residues. The CDR3 DNA reads TGTGCCAACGGTTGGACAGAGGGCACTGAAGTTTTCTTT. Translation: CANGWTEGTEVFF.